This TCR beta chain was recorded in a study of blood T cells in healthy people across ages. About the research overall: Capturing about one barcoded beta molecule per two T cells was achieved by template switching.

The table lists this clonotype with a few counts. Together with a sample-barcoded 5' primer, a J-beta primer mix was included in a second PCR lasting roughly 6 to 12 cycles. In TCRdb, the 5' RACE reads were re-called with MiXCR into one record per CDR3 protein. The data contain approximately 1.5 million distinct CDR3 sequences, around 40% of them singletons. The CDR3 sequence is 16 residues long. Per the germline V gene, CDR1 is SNHLY and CDR2 is FYNNEI. V trimming: 1 base; J trimming: 3 bases; junction bases outside the gene matches: 4. The V gene is TRBV2, the J gene TRBJ2-7; 12 bases are a match to TRBD2. The sequence derives from a woman younger than 30 in good health. The source material was blood. This chain's CDR3 is CASSEDGLAGFYEQYF. In DNA form, the CDR3 reads TGTGCCAGCAGTGAAGACGGACTAGCGGGGTTCTACGAGCAGTACTTC.